This is a list of T cell receptor beta chains from one sample in a study of CD8 T cells in Susac syndrome. TCRdb itself ran the immunoSEQ multiplex PCR reads through MiXCR, one entry per CDR3 protein. The table includes 120,000 to 150,000 distinct CDR3 sequences, roughly 95% detected once. Sequences were obtained from CD4+ T cells from PBMCs. All receptors come from a human donor in good health. Both conserved end residues are part of each CDR3. Fields, in order: D gene, J gene, clone size, V gene, CDR3 protein, CDR3 DNA. The D gene is left open where the match is weak. Rows give clone size only sometimes, using once, few, many, or a class for an expanded clone.

D gene: TRBD2
J gene: TRBJ2-7
clone size: -
V gene: TRBV29-1
CDR3 protein: CSVATSGTYEQYF
CDR3 DNA: TGCAGCGTTGCAACTAGCGGAACCTACGAGCAGTACTTC

D gene: TRBD1
J gene: TRBJ1-1
clone size: -
V gene: TRBV5-1
CDR3 protein: CASSNRDRGQNTEAFF
CDR3 DNA: TGCGCCAGCAGCAACCGGGACAGGGGACAGAACACTGAAGCTTTCTTT

D gene: -
J gene: TRBJ2-4
clone size: -
V gene: TRBV2
CDR3 protein: CASSEIGALNIQYF
CDR3 DNA: TGTGCCAGCAGTGAAATAGGTGCCCTAAACATTCAGTACTTC

D gene: -
J gene: TRBJ2-2
clone size: -
V gene: TRBV5-6
CDR3 protein: CASSLVVLTGELFF
CDR3 DNA: TGTGCCAGCAGCTTGGTAGTTCTCACCGGGGAGCTGTTTTTT

D gene: TRBD2
J gene: TRBJ2-7
clone size: -
V gene: TRBV10-2
CDR3 protein: CASSVISGRDEQYF
CDR3 DNA: TGCGCCAGCAGTGTTATCAGCGGGAGGGACGAGCAGTACTTC

D gene: -
J gene: TRBJ1-4
clone size: -
V gene: TRBV15
CDR3 protein: CATSRDQEPNEKLFF
CDR3 DNA: TGTGCCACCAGCAGAGATCAGGAGCCTAATGAAAAACTGTTTTTT

D gene: -
J gene: TRBJ2-6
clone size: -
V gene: TRBV20-1
CDR3 protein: CSARVPPEGANVLTF
CDR3 DNA: TGCAGTGCTAGAGTTCCCCCCGAAGGGGCCAACGTCCTGACTTTC

D gene: -
J gene: TRBJ2-1
clone size: -
V gene: TRBV4-1
CDR3 protein: CASSQGDFNEQFF
CDR3 DNA: TGCGCCAGCAGCCAGGGAGATTTCAATGAGCAGTTCTTC

D gene: -
J gene: TRBJ1-1
clone size: -
V gene: TRBV5-4
CDR3 protein: CASRPDSLNTEAFF
CDR3 DNA: TGTGCCAGCAGGCCTGACAGCCTGAACACTGAAGCTTTCTTT

D gene: -
J gene: TRBJ1-5
clone size: -
V gene: TRBV6-1
CDR3 protein: CASSQRTGQPQHF
CDR3 DNA: TGTGCCAGCAGTCAACGAACAGGGCAGCCCCAGCATTTT

D gene: TRBD2
J gene: TRBJ2-1
clone size: -
V gene: TRBV9
CDR3 protein: CASSVGPGTSGRYEQFF
CDR3 DNA: TGTGCCAGCAGCGTAGGCCCTGGGACTAGCGGGAGGTATGAGCAGTTCTTC

D gene: -
J gene: TRBJ2-1
clone size: -
V gene: TRBV24-1
CDR3 protein: CATSDWQGWGEQFF
CDR3 DNA: TGTGCCACCAGTGATTGGCAGGGGTGGGGTGAGCAGTTCTTC

D gene: -
J gene: TRBJ2-2
clone size: -
V gene: TRBV12-3/TRBV12-4
CDR3 protein: CASSPGNTGELFF
CDR3 DNA: TGTGCCAGCAGTCCCGGAAACACCGGGGAGCTGTTTTTT

D gene: TRBD2
J gene: TRBJ2-7
clone size: once
V gene: TRBV6-6
CDR3 protein: CASRTSGNSYEQYF
CDR3 DNA: TGTGCCAGCAGGACTAGCGGGAACTCCTACGAGCAGTACTTC

D gene: -
J gene: TRBJ2-3
clone size: few
V gene: TRBV7-2
CDR3 protein: CASSLVGASTDTQYF
CDR3 DNA: TGTGCCAGCAGCCTCGTCGGGGCCAGCACAGATACGCAGTATTTT

D gene: -
J gene: TRBJ2-5
clone size: -
V gene: TRBV9
CDR3 protein: CASSVDLAQETQYF
CDR3 DNA: TGTGCCAGCAGCGTAGACCTAGCACAAGAGACCCAGTACTTC

D gene: -
J gene: TRBJ1-2
clone size: once
V gene: TRBV27
CDR3 protein: CASTRDGGDHYGYTF
CDR3 DNA: TGTGCCAGCACCAGAGACGGGGGGGACCACTATGGCTACACCTTC

D gene: -
J gene: TRBJ1-1
clone size: -
V gene: TRBV30
CDR3 protein: CAWSGDWGTEAFF
CDR3 DNA: TGTGCCTGGAGTGGGGACTGGGGCACTGAAGCTTTCTTT

D gene: TRBD1
J gene: TRBJ1-5
clone size: -
V gene: TRBV12-3/TRBV12-4
CDR3 protein: CASSHLQGEYSNQPQHF
CDR3 DNA: TGTGCCAGCAGTCACCTACAGGGGGAATATAGCAATCAGCCCCAGCATTTT

D gene: TRBD2
J gene: TRBJ2-7
clone size: -
V gene: TRBV30
CDR3 protein: CAWPYLAGGPSHEQYF
CDR3 DNA: TGTGCCTGGCCCTATCTAGCGGGAGGGCCCTCTCACGAGCAGTACTTC

D gene: TRBD2
J gene: TRBJ2-5
clone size: once
V gene: TRBV5-6
CDR3 protein: CASSLPRGTSGNGETQYF
CDR3 DNA: TGTGCCAGCAGCTTACCACGCGGTACTAGCGGGAACGGAGAGACCCAGTACTTC

D gene: -
J gene: TRBJ1-5
clone size: -
V gene: TRBV27
CDR3 protein: CASSFAPNQPQHF
CDR3 DNA: TGTGCCAGCAGTTTTGCTCCCAACCAGCCCCAGCATTTT

D gene: -
J gene: TRBJ2-3
clone size: -
V gene: TRBV12-3/TRBV12-4
CDR3 protein: CATRGGTDTQYF
CDR3 DNA: TGTGCCACCCGAGGAGGGACAGATACGCAGTATTTT

D gene: TRBD2
J gene: TRBJ2-1
clone size: -
V gene: TRBV7-9
CDR3 protein: CASSLKFGARRGNEQFF
CDR3 DNA: TGTGCCAGCAGCTTAAAGTTTGGCGCCCGGCGGGGGAATGAGCAGTTCTTC

D gene: -
J gene: TRBJ2-5
clone size: -
V gene: TRBV2
CDR3 protein: CASSEAPQGRGTQYF
CDR3 DNA: TGTGCCAGCAGTGAAGCGCCTCAGGGACGGGGGACCCAGTACTTC

D gene: -
J gene: TRBJ2-7
clone size: once
V gene: TRBV6-2/TRBV6-3
CDR3 protein: CASKTRDEQYF
CDR3 DNA: TGTGCCAGCAAAACTAGGGACGAGCAGTACTTC

D gene: -
J gene: TRBJ1-2
clone size: -
V gene: TRBV5-1
CDR3 protein: CASSFDLNYGYTF
CDR3 DNA: TGCGCCAGCAGCTTCGACCTTAACTATGGCTACACCTTC

D gene: TRBD1
J gene: TRBJ1-2
clone size: -
V gene: TRBV5-6
CDR3 protein: CASSLAGRQGQGYTF
CDR3 DNA: TGTGCCAGCAGCTTGGCGGGTAGACAGGGGCAAGGCTACACCTTC

D gene: -
J gene: TRBJ1-5
clone size: -
V gene: TRBV18
CDR3 protein: CASSQKGSTHNQPQHF
CDR3 DNA: TGTGCCAGCTCACAAAAAGGCTCCACTCACAATCAGCCCCAGCATTTT

D gene: -
J gene: TRBJ2-7
clone size: -
V gene: TRBV5-1
CDR3 protein: CASSKQGRSEQYF
CDR3 DNA: TGCGCCAGCAGCAAACAGGGTCGGTCCGAGCAGTACTTC

D gene: -
J gene: TRBJ2-7
clone size: -
V gene: TRBV20-1
CDR3 protein: CSASLGSYEQYF
CDR3 DNA: TGCAGTGCTAGTCTTGGGAGTTACGAGCAGTACTTC

D gene: -
J gene: TRBJ2-5
clone size: -
V gene: TRBV5-4
CDR3 protein: CASSLVTSTETQYF
CDR3 DNA: TGTGCCAGCAGCTTAGTAACTAGCACAGAGACCCAGTACTTC

D gene: TRBD2
J gene: TRBJ2-5
clone size: -
V gene: TRBV27
CDR3 protein: CASSYRTPGTSGRGETQYF
CDR3 DNA: TGTGCCAGCAGTTATCGAACACCCGGGACTAGCGGGAGAGGAGAGACCCAGTACTTC

D gene: -
J gene: TRBJ1-2
clone size: -
V gene: TRBV27
CDR3 protein: CASSLVSGYGYTF
CDR3 DNA: TGTGCCAGCAGTTTAGTGAGTGGCTATGGCTACACCTTC

D gene: TRBD2
J gene: TRBJ2-1
clone size: -
V gene: TRBV7-9
CDR3 protein: CASSPPELALEQFF
CDR3 DNA: TGTGCCAGCAGCCCCCCCGAACTAGCGCTAGAGCAGTTCTTC

D gene: TRBD2
J gene: TRBJ2-7
clone size: -
V gene: TRBV12-3/TRBV12-4
CDR3 protein: CASSPFPPWLAGEYEQYF
CDR3 DNA: TGTGCCAGCAGCCCCTTCCCCCCGTGGCTAGCGGGAGAGTACGAGCAGTACTTC

D gene: -
J gene: TRBJ1-1
clone size: -
V gene: TRBV27
CDR3 protein: CASSLEGTGTEAFF
CDR3 DNA: TGTGCCAGCAGTTTGGAGGGGACGGGCACTGAAGCTTTCTTT

D gene: -
J gene: TRBJ2-7
clone size: -
V gene: TRBV14
CDR3 protein: CASSHYQGTVYEQYF
CDR3 DNA: TGTGCCAGCAGCCACTACCAAGGGACGGTCTACGAGCAGTACTTC

D gene: TRBD2
J gene: TRBJ2-4
clone size: -
V gene: TRBV2
CDR3 protein: CASSEFAGGIDIQYF
CDR3 DNA: TGTGCCAGCAGTGAGTTTGCGGGAGGGATCGACATTCAGTACTTC

D gene: -
J gene: TRBJ2-1
clone size: -
V gene: TRBV20-1
CDR3 protein: CSARGVRRLNEQFF
CDR3 DNA: TGCAGTGCTAGGGGGGTAAGGAGGTTGAATGAGCAGTTCTTC

D gene: -
J gene: TRBJ2-3
clone size: -
V gene: TRBV6-6
CDR3 protein: CASHPTTLFTDTQYF
CDR3 DNA: TGTGCTTCACACCCGACTACCTTATTCACAGATACGCAGTATTTT

D gene: TRBD2
J gene: TRBJ2-3
clone size: -
V gene: TRBV4-1
CDR3 protein: CASSQERGGSDGTQYF
CDR3 DNA: TGCGCCAGCAGCCAAGAAAGGGGCGGGAGCGACGGTACGCAGTATTTT

D gene: -
J gene: TRBJ2-1
clone size: -
V gene: TRBV14
CDR3 protein: CASSPSVRLPSYNEQFF
CDR3 DNA: TGTGCCAGCAGCCCCTCGGTGAGACTACCCTCCTACAATGAGCAGTTCTTC

D gene: -
J gene: TRBJ2-7
clone size: -
V gene: TRBV20-1
CDR3 protein: CSAALGAGVYEQYF
CDR3 DNA: TGCAGTGCTGCCCTGGGGGCGGGAGTCTACGAGCAGTACTTC

D gene: -
J gene: TRBJ2-7
clone size: -
V gene: TRBV28
CDR3 protein: CASRAGTPDSYEQYF
CDR3 DNA: TGTGCCAGCAGGGCCGGGACACCCGATTCCTACGAGCAGTACTTC

D gene: TRBD2
J gene: TRBJ2-1
clone size: -
V gene: TRBV7-2
CDR3 protein: CASRSGLANYNEQFF
CDR3 DNA: TGTGCCAGCAGGTCGGGACTAGCGAACTACAATGAGCAGTTCTTC

D gene: -
J gene: TRBJ1-1
clone size: -
V gene: TRBV30
CDR3 protein: CAWIGLSYGLNTEAFF
CDR3 DNA: TGTGCCTGGATAGGGCTGTCGTACGGACTAAACACTGAAGCTTTCTTT

D gene: -
J gene: TRBJ2-5
clone size: -
V gene: TRBV21-1
CDR3 protein: CASSKGREINEQETQYF
CDR3 DNA: TGTGCCAGCAGCAAAGGGAGGGAAATAAACGAACAAGAGACCCAGTACTTC

D gene: -
J gene: TRBJ1-1
clone size: -
V gene: TRBV3-1
CDR3 protein: CASSQAGKAAEAFF
CDR3 DNA: TGTGCCAGCAGCCAAGCCGGGAAGGCTGCTGAAGCTTTCTTT

D gene: TRBD1
J gene: TRBJ2-3
clone size: -
V gene: TRBV29-1
CDR3 protein: CSDTGQGSADTQYF
CDR3 DNA: TGCAGCGACACGGGACAGGGAAGCGCAGATACGCAGTATTTT

D gene: -
J gene: TRBJ2-2
clone size: once
V gene: TRBV5-1
CDR3 protein: CASRRQNTGELFF
CDR3 DNA: TGCGCCAGCAGGCGGCAGAACACCGGGGAGCTGTTTTTT

D gene: -
J gene: TRBJ1-1
clone size: -
V gene: TRBV28
CDR3 protein: CASRRAGNTEAFF
CDR3 DNA: TGTGCCAGCAGAAGGGCGGGAAACACTGAAGCTTTCTTT

D gene: -
J gene: TRBJ2-7
clone size: -
V gene: TRBV7-2
CDR3 protein: CASSLVMRAGTTYEQYF
CDR3 DNA: TGTGCCAGCAGCTTAGTAATGAGGGCAGGAACTACCTACGAGCAGTACTTC

D gene: -
J gene: TRBJ2-3
clone size: -
V gene: TRBV27
CDR3 protein: CASSLEGISTDTQYF
CDR3 DNA: TGTGCCAGCAGTTTAGAAGGGATTAGCACAGATACGCAGTATTTT

D gene: TRBD2
J gene: TRBJ2-7
clone size: -
V gene: TRBV20-1
CDR3 protein: CSAGRGAYEQYF
CDR3 DNA: TGCAGTGCTGGACGGGGGGCCTACGAGCAGTACTTC

D gene: -
J gene: TRBJ2-4
clone size: once
V gene: TRBV28
CDR3 protein: CASSFWQGNDIQYF
CDR3 DNA: TGTGCCAGCAGTTTTTGGCAGGGTAATGACATTCAGTACTTC

D gene: -
J gene: TRBJ1-5
clone size: few
V gene: TRBV6-2/TRBV6-3
CDR3 protein: CASSSTRGQPQHF
CDR3 DNA: TGTGCCAGCAGTTCCACTCGGGGGCAGCCCCAGCATTTT

D gene: -
J gene: TRBJ2-7
clone size: once
V gene: TRBV29-1
CDR3 protein: CSGTNEQYF
CDR3 DNA: TGCAGCGGGACTAACGAGCAGTACTTC

D gene: TRBD2
J gene: TRBJ2-1
clone size: -
V gene: TRBV28
CDR3 protein: CASSAPLGLARNEQFF
CDR3 DNA: TGTGCCAGCAGTGCCCCCCTCGGACTAGCGCGGAATGAGCAGTTCTTC

D gene: -
J gene: TRBJ1-1
clone size: -
V gene: TRBV6-6
CDR3 protein: CASSYAGKYTEAFF
CDR3 DNA: TGTGCCAGCAGTTACGCCGGAAAGTACACTGAAGCTTTCTTT